One sample yielded the 30 T cell receptor beta chains listed below, sequenced in a study of blood T cell repertoires in COVID-19. The table came from immunoSEQ multiplex PCR; TCRdb's copy has only in-frame clones and leaves some out. The repertoire holds under 250,000 clones, with around four fifths as singletons. Sequencing input: PBMCs or T cells enriched from blood (not recorded which). The receptors originated from a woman between 45 and 65 years old who had been exposed to COVID-19.

The genes are TRBV19 and TRBJ1-5; possible D gene TRBD1, 5 bases. Trimming removed 9 bases at V and 7 bases at J, with 16 bases between. CDR1 and CDR2 (germline): LNHDA, SQIVND (reference sequence). The CDR3 spans 13 residues. The CDR3 region has the DNA TGTGCCAGCGGCGCCGGGGGAGGGCAGCCCCAGCATTTT. Protein: CASGAGGGQPQHF. Full variable domain (missing parts from reference TRBV19 and TRBJ1-5): DGGITQSPKYLFRKEGQNVTLSCEQNLNHDAMYWYRQDPGQGLRLIYYSQIVNDFQKGDIAEGYSVSREKKESFPLTVTSAQKNPTAFYLCASGAGGGQPQHFGDGTRLSIL.

The chain recombines TRBV12-3 or TRBV12-4 with TRBJ1-4; TRBD1 might be the D (5 bases). The CDR3 is made up of 11 amino acids. The ends were cut back, 7 bases at V and 10 bases at J, with 10 bases in the middle. In DNA form, the CDR3 reads TGTGCCAGCACCTCGGGGGGAAAACTGTTTTTT. As protein: CASTSGGKLFF.

For the CDR3, the DNA is TGTGCCAGCAGTTATGGGGCCGCCACTGAAGCTTTCTTT. Translating it yields CASSYGAATEAFF. The V call is TRBV6-5, the J call TRBJ1-1, with D perhaps matching TRBD1 (5 bases). V was pared by 3 bases and J by 4 bases, with 9 bases between. From germline, CDR1 is MNHEY and CDR2 SVGAGI. The CDR3 consists of 13 residues.

The V call is TRBV6-6, the J call TRBJ2-1; TRBD1 aligns across 9 bases. The ends lost 2 bases at V and 5 bases at J; junction bases unmatched: 7. The CDR3 covers 16 residues. Looked up from germline, CDR1 is MNHNY and CDR2 is SVGAGI (reference sequence). The CDR3 sequence is CASSYHGQGIHNEQFF. CDR3 nucleotide sequence: TGTGCCAGCAGTTACCACGGACAGGGGATTCACAATGAGCAGTTCTTC.

The rearrangement uses TRBV29-1 and TRBJ1-2; 8 positions agree with TRBD1. Trimming took 7 bases from V and 10 from J; bases not matched to a gene: 8. Germline V gene sequence: CDR1 SQVTM, CDR2 ANQGSEA. The CDR3 spans 11 residues. In DNA form, the CDR3 reads TGCAGCGCAACTCTGACAGGGGACTACACCTTC. This codes for CSATLTGDYTF. The full variable domain, with the rest looked up from reference TRBV29-1 and TRBJ1-2, is SAVISQKPSRDICQRGTSLTIQCQVDSQVTMMFWYRQQPGQSLTLIATANQGSEATYESGFVIDKFPISRPNLTFSTLTVSNMSPEDSSIYLCSATLTGDYTFGSGTRLTVV.

The CDR3: CARSPDTAGEGGNQPQHF. Here the CDR3 DNA reads TGTGCCAGAAGCCCCGATACCGCCGGGGAAGGTGGCAATCAGCCCCAGCATTTT. The chain combines TRBV7-5 with TRBJ1-5. TRBV7-5 is designated a pseudogene. CDR3 size: 18 residues.

The chain joins TRBV28 to TRBJ1-2; possible D gene TRBD1, 5 bases. The CDR3 spans 14 residues. Germline assignment: CDR1 MDHEN and CDR2 SYDVKM. V dropped 2 bases and J dropped 4 bases, with 11 bases sitting between them. The DNA of the CDR3 is TGTGCCAGCAGTTTACCCTCAGGGTCCTATGGCTACACCTTC. Translation gives CASSLPSGSYGYTF.

The chain is built from TRBV7-8 and TRBJ1-1; TRBD1 is a possible D gene (5 bases). CDR1 is SGHVS and CDR2 is FQNEAQ in the germline V gene. This CDR3 contains 12 residues. V was clipped by 5 bases and J by 4 bases, with 8 bases between them. CDR3 residues: CASSPDSTEAFF. The CDR3, as DNA: TGTGCCAGCAGCCCTGACAGCACTGAAGCTTTCTTT.

This CDR3 is CASLKGPNTGELFF. CDR3 nucleotides: TGTGCCAGCCTGAAGGGGCCGAACACCGGGGAGCTGTTTTTT. The chain combines TRBV6-5 with TRBJ2-2; perhaps TRBD1 as D (5 bases). V was clipped by 8 bases and J by 0 bases, with 10 bases between them. This CDR3 is built from 14 residues. Germline lookup yields CDR1 MNHEY and CDR2 SVGAGI.

The chain recombines TRBV2 with TRBJ2-2; D is perhaps TRBD2 (6 bases). Per germline, CDR1 SNHLY and CDR2 FYNNEI. V lost 6 bases, J lost 7 bases, and 15 bases lay in between. This CDR3 contains 14 residues. This CDR3 reads CASRDGTFNGELFF. Written as DNA, the CDR3 is TGTGCCAGCAGGGACGGGACTTTCAACGGGGAGCTGTTTTTT.

The chain uses TRBV6-5 and TRBJ1-1; 8 bases are a match to TRBD1. CDR3 length equals 16 residues. Trimming took 2 bases from V and 7 from J; bases not matched to a gene: 12. Germline CDR1 and CDR2: MNHEY and SVGAGI. CDR3 residues: CASSYGQGPLRDEAFF. CDR3 DNA: TGTGCCAGCAGTTACGGACAGGGCCCGCTCCGGGATGAAGCTTTCTTT.

This chain links TRBV5-1 with TRBJ1-2; 8 bases fit TRBD1. V lost 0 bases, J lost 3 bases, and 1 base stayed unmatched. CDR1 and CDR2 from the germline V gene are SGHRS and YFSETQ. This CDR3 spans 14 amino acids. CDR3 bases: TGCGCCAGCAGCTTGGTGACAGGGGACTATGGCTACACCTTC. Protein: CASSLVTGDYGYTF.

This clone occurred a few times. This rearrangement joins TRBV5-4 to TRBJ2-1; 12 nucleotides match TRBD2. There are 15 residues in the CDR3. The germline V gene encodes CDR1 SGHNT and CDR2 YYREEE (reference sequence). The junction had 5 bases not matched to a gene; V was cut back by 4 bases and J by 6 bases. The CDR3 protein is CASSHPSGGANEQFF. CDR3 coding DNA: TGTGCCAGCAGCCACCCTAGCGGGGGGGCCAATGAGCAGTTCTTC.

Notes on this clone: Germline is not matched at one junction end, which may reflect a read error. V gene TRBV7-2 combines with J gene TRBJ1-2, with D unclear. The germline V gene has CDR1 SGHTA and CDR2 FQGNSA. This CDR3 is built from 15 residues. The chain's CDR3 is CASSLAFYSDYGYTF. CDR3 DNA: TGTGCCAGCAGTTTAGCCTTCTACTCGGACTATGGCTACACCTTC.

The CDR3 DNA is TGTGCCAGCAGCTTCCTGGGGGGGGAGACCCAGTACTTC. Translated, it gives CASSFLGGETQYF. J is TRBJ2-5 and V is TRBV5-4; 7 bases line up with TRBD2. Per germline, CDR1 SGHNT and CDR2 YYREEE (reference sequence). The ends lost 2 bases at V and 5 bases at J; junction bases unmatched: 3. The CDR3 totals 13 residues.

V gene TRBV29-1 combines with J gene TRBJ2-7; D possibly corresponds to TRBD1 (6 bases). This CDR3 is built from 11 residues. CDR1 is SQVTM and CDR2 is ANQGSEA in the germline V gene. V lost 5 bases to trimming and J lost 5 bases, with 10 bases between them. CDR3 in DNA: TGCAGCGTTCAGGGGTGGAACGAGCAGTACTTC. Amino acid sequence: CSVQGWNEQYF.

This sequence joins TRBV2 and TRBJ2-2; D is uncertain. Germline V CDR1 and CDR2: SNHLY, FYNNEI. The CDR3 totals 15 residues. With 5 bases removed from V and 0 bases from J, the gap between germline ends came to 10 bases. In DNA, the CDR3 is TGTGCCAGCAGTCTATCACCGGCGAACACCGGGGAGCTGTTTTTT. It encodes CASSLSPANTGELFF.

V is TRBV7-8 and J is TRBJ1-5; D gene uncertain. Germline V lookup: CDR1 SGHVS, CDR2 FQNEAQ. Trimming left V 4 bases short and J 0 bases short, with 7 bases between. The length of the CDR3 is 14 residues. CDR3 sequence reads: CASSSSNSNQPQHF. CDR3 DNA sequence: TGTGCCAGCAGCTCGAGTAATAGCAATCAGCCCCAGCATTTT.

V is TRBV15 and J is TRBJ2-7, with D maybe TRBD1 (6 bases). The CDR3 extends over 15 amino acids. Trimming cost V 0 bases and J 2 bases, with 11 bases left between them. CDR1 and CDR2 (germline): LNHNV, YYDKDF (reference sequence). The CDR3 region has the DNA TGTGCCACCAGCAGAGAGGGGGCGAACCCCTACGAGCAGTACTTC. Its protein is CATSREGANPYEQYF.

This chain uses TRBV15 with TRBJ2-1, with TRBD1 matching over 8 bases. V was pared by 5 bases and J by 7 bases, with 7 bases of the junction left unmatched. Germline lookup yields CDR1 LNHNV and CDR2 YYDKDF (reference sequence). This CDR3 comprises 14 residues. The CDR3 loop is CATSGQGYWNEQFF. The CDR3 DNA sequence: TGTGCCACCAGCGGACAGGGATATTGGAATGAGCAGTTCTTC.

This chain connects TRBV18 to TRBJ2-3, with a tentative D call TRBD1 (5 bases). The germline V gene has CDR1 KGHSH and CDR2 LQKENI. The CDR3 has 13 amino acids. The germline V and J ends were trimmed by 6 bases and 4 bases, with 11 bases remaining between them. The CDR3 sequence: CASSLQGADTQYF. The CDR3 DNA follows: TGTGCCAGCTCCCTACAAGGGGCAGATACGCAGTATTTT. Drawing the rest from reference TRBV18 and TRBJ2-3, the complete variable domain is NAGVMQNPRHLVRRRGQEARLRCSPMKGHSHVYWYRQLPEEGLKFMVYLQKENIIDESGMPKERFSAEFPKEGPSILRIQQVVRGDSAAYFCASSLQGADTQYFGPGTRLTVL.

The rearrangement uses TRBV7-2 and TRBJ1-1; 7 bases map to TRBD1. This CDR3 has 13 amino acids. Looked up from germline, CDR1 is SGHTA and CDR2 is FQGNSA. The V gene end was trimmed by 1 base and the J gene end by 8 bases; junction bases not matched to a gene: 4. For the CDR3, the DNA is TGTGCCAGCAGCTTAGTGGGGACAGTAGAAGCTTTCTTT. It translates to CASSLVGTVEAFF.

This chain links TRBV19 with TRBJ1-1, with 8 nucleotides matching TRBD1. Germline V gene sequence: CDR1 LNHDA, CDR2 SQIVND (reference sequence). There are 14 residues in the CDR3. With 10 bases clipped from V and 4 bases from J, the junction kept 11 bases outside the gene matches. In nucleotides, the CDR3 is TGTGCCACCGCCCGGGGACAGGTTTCCACTGAAGCTTTCTTT. Translating it yields CATARGQVSTEAFF.

This chain joins TRBV18 and TRBJ2-1; D call uncertain. The CDR3 loop spans 16 amino acids. Germline V gene lookup returns CDR1 KGHSH and CDR2 LQKENI. V was trimmed by 0 bases and J by 4 bases, leaving 13 bases between them. Here the CDR3 DNA reads TGTGCCAGCTCACCACCGGGCAGATCCAAATACAATGAGCAGTTCTTC. It codes for CASSPPGRSKYNEQFF.

This clone has more than one count but fewer than ten. CDR3 DNA sequence: TGTGCCAGCAGATTAGCGGGGTCTTTCACAGATACGCAGTATTTT. This gives the protein CASRLAGSFTDTQYF. The chain uses TRBV27 and TRBJ2-3; 8 nucleotides line up with TRBD2. The germline V gene encodes CDR1 MNHEY and CDR2 SMNVEV (reference sequence). The CDR3 runs to 15 residues. J gave up 2 bases and V 6 bases, and 7 bases lay outside the gene matches.

The J gene is TRBJ2-7, the V gene TRBV6-5, with 10 bases aligning to TRBD1. The trim removed 8 bases at V and 11 bases at J, leaving 15 bases unmatched. Germline CDR1 reads MNHEY; CDR2 reads SVGAGI. The CDR3 is 14 amino acids. The CDR3 DNA is TGTGCCAGCGAAAACACCGGGACAGGGGAATATAAGTACTTC. Its protein product is CASENTGTGEYKYF.

This clone was seen more than once but under ten times. The chain links TRBV7-2 to TRBJ1-1; possibly TRBD1 for D (6 bases). Germline CDR1 is SGHTA and CDR2 is FQGNSA. The CDR3 covers 13 residues. Trimming took off 5 bases at V and 10 bases at J, with 17 bases between the two ends. CDR3 sequence reads: CASSIRDMRAAFF. The DNA of the CDR3 is TGTGCCAGCAGCATCCGGGACATGAGGGCAGCTTTCTTT.

The chain combines TRBV25-1 with TRBJ1-1; D is ambiguous. Deletions cut 2 bases from V and 0 bases from J, with 7 bases between. Germline V gene lookup returns CDR1 MGHDK and CDR2 SYGVNS. The CDR3 covers 14 residues. In DNA, the CDR3 is TGTGCCAGCAGTGAAAATTATCTGAACACTGAAGCTTTCTTT. Protein sequence: CASSENYLNTEAFF.

This sequence joins TRBV19 and TRBJ1-3, with D possibly matching TRBD1 (6 bases). The CDR3 is 14 residues long. V was cut by 5 bases and J by 4 bases, with 12 bases left in between. CDR1 LNHDA and CDR2 SQIVND come from the germline V gene (reference sequence). The CDR3: CASSLRGAGNTIYF. CDR3 sequence (DNA): TGTGCCAGTAGTCTCAGGGGTGCAGGAAACACCATATATTTT.

The chain combines TRBV19 with TRBJ1-4; D not resolved. The ends were cut back, 4 bases at V and 6 bases at J, with 15 bases in the middle. CDR1 is LNHDA and CDR2 is SQIVND in the germline V gene (reference sequence). The CDR3 extends over 15 amino acids. The CDR3 nucleotides read TGTGCCAGTAGTACCATCCCCAGTATCGATGAAAAACTGTTTTTT. Its protein product is CASSTIPSIDEKLFF.